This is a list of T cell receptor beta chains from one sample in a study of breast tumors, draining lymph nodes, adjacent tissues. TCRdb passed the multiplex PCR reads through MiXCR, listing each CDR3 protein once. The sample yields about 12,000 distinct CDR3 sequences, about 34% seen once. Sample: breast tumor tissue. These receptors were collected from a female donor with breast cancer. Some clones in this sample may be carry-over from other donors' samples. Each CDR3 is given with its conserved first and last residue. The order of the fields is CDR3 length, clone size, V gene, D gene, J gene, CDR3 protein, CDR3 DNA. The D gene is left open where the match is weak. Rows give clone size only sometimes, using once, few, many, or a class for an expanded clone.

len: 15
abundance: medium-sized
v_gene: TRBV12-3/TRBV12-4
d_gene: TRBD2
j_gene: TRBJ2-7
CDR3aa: CASSFDLSGAREQYF
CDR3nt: TGTGCCAGCAGTTTTGATCTTAGCGGGGCGAGGGAGCAGTACTTC

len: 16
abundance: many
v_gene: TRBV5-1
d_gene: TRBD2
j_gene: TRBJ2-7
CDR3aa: CASSLGTSGGTYEQYF
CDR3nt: TGCGCCAGCAGCTTGGGGACTAGCGGGGGGACCTACGAGCAGTACTTC

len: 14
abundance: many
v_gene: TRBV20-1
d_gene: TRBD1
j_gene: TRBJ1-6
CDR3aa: CSARDRTGNSPLHF
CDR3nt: TGCAGTGCTAGAGACCGGACAGGGAATTCACCCCTCCACTTT

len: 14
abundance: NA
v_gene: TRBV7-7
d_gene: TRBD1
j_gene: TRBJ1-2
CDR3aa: CASSSCGTGESYTF
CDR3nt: TGTGCTAGCAGCTCATGCGGGACAGGGGAAAGCTACACCTTC

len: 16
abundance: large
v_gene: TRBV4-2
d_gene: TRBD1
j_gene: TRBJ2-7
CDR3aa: CASSQLLTRTGNEQYF
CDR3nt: TGTGCCAGCAGCCAACTTCTTACCCGGACAGGGAACGAGCAGTACTTC

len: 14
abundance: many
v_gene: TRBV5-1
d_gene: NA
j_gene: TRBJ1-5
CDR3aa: CASSKSPGREPQHF
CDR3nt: TGCGCCAGCAGCAAATCTCCAGGGAGGGAGCCCCAGCATTTT

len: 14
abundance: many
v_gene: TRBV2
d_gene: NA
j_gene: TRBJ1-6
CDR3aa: CASSGRGGNSPLHF
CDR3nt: TGTGCCAGCAGTGGCAGGGGTGGCAATTCACCCCTCCACTTT

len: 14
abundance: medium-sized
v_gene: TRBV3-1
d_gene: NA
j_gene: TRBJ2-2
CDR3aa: CASSQGPNTGELFF
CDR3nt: TGTGCCAGCAGCCAGGGACCAAACACCGGGGAGCTGTTTTTT

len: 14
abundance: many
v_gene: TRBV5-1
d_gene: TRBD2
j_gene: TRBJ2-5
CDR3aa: CASSTGLEGETQYF
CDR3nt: TGCGCCAGCAGCACGGGACTAGAGGGGGAGACCCAGTACTTC

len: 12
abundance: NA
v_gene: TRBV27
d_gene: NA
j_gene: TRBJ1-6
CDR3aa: CASSLSNSPLHF
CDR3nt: TGTGCCAGCAGTTTGAGTAATTCACCCCTCCACTTT